The sample holds a few counts of the clone carrying this T cell receptor (beta chain). The CDR3 runs to 15 residues. The V end was cut by 1 base, the J end by 6 bases, with 16 bases between. The germline gives CDR1 SGHNT, CDR2 YYREEE (reference sequence). The sample comes from a study of blood T cell repertoires in COVID-19. Overall study: T cells, B-cell-depleted T cells, or PBMCs supplied cDNA or gDNA.

In the source study's methods: Estimates of nucleated cell counts were drawn from the amplification of reference gene primers. Generated by immunoSEQ multiplex PCR, the TCRdb table keeps only in-frame clones and is missing some. For V, J and clone size, that table is used; D and trimming come from the DNA. The data contain about 190,000 clones, 75% to 90% of them singletons. This rearrangement joins TRBV5-4 to TRBJ1-2; the D is unclear. The source material was peripheral blood. The TCR sequence derives from a man in his forties or fifties with acute or convalescent COVID-19. In DNA, the CDR3 is TGTGCCAGCAGCTTGAACTACGGGAGAAAGGATGGCTACACCTTC. Its protein product is CASSLNYGRKDGYTF.